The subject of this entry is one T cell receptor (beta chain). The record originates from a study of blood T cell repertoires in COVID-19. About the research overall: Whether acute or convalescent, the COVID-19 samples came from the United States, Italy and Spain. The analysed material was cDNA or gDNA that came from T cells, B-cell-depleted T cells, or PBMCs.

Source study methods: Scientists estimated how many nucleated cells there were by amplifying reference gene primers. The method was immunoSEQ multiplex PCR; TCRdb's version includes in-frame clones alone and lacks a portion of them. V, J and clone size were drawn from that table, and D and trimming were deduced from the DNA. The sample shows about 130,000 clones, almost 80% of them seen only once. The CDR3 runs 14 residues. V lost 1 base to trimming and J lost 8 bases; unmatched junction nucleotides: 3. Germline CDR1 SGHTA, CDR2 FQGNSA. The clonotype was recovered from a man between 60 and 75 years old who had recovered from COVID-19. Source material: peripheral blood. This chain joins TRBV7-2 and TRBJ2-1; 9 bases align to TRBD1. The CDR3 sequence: CASSLEQGADEQFF. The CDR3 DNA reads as TGTGCCAGCAGCTTAGAACAGGGGGCGGATGAGCAGTTCTTC.